The 16 T cell receptor beta chains presented below share a single source sample, sequenced in a study of blood T cell repertoires in COVID-19. Assay: immunoSEQ multiplex PCR; the TCRdb copy retains only in-frame clones and omits some. There are about 200,000 clones in the sample; about 83% occur only once, and approximately 6.2% lies in the top ten. The specimen was peripheral blood. The receptors were sampled from a man aged 55 to 70 who had recovered from COVID-19.

The chain employs TRBV18 and TRBJ2-5; 9 bases are a match to TRBD2. The V gene end was trimmed by 1 base and the J gene end by 0 bases; junction bases not matched to a gene: 9. Germline CDR1 is KGHSH and CDR2 is LQKENI. CDR3 length equals 18 residues. This chain's CDR3 is CASSPLAVRGGDQETQYF. CDR3 in DNA: TGTGCCAGCTCACCACTGGCAGTCCGCGGGGGGGACCAAGAGACCCAGTACTTC.

V and J are TRBV27 and TRBJ1-2; 9 bases line up with TRBD1. Per the germline V gene, CDR1 is MNHEY and CDR2 is SMNVEV (reference sequence). This CDR3 is 15 amino acids long. V trimming: 2 bases; J trimming: 4 bases; junction bases outside the gene matches: 5. CDR3 DNA: TGTGCCAGCAGTTTAAACGGACAGGGGTCCTATGGCTACACCTTC. As protein: CASSLNGQGSYGYTF.

The chain couples TRBV28 to TRBJ2-1; no definite D call. CDR1 and CDR2 from the germline V gene are MDHEN and SYDVKM. This CDR3 contains 11 residues. V was clipped by 1 base and J by 12 bases, with 7 bases between them. CDR3 DNA: TGTGCCAGCAGTTTATTGACATCGCAGTTCTTC. This encodes CASSLLTSQFF.

V gene TRBV5-1 combines with J gene TRBJ2-3, with TRBD1 as a possible D gene (5 bases). Germline V CDR1 and CDR2: SGHRS, YFSETQ. Trimming removed 2 bases from V and 4 bases from J, with 8 bases in between. The CDR3 sequence is 13 residues long. The CDR3 here is CASSFDSPDTQYF. The CDR3 nucleotides read TGCGCCAGCAGCTTTGACAGCCCAGATACGCAGTATTTT.

The chain uses TRBV9 and TRBJ1-5; no definite D call. Germline V gene data show CDR1 as SGDLS and CDR2 as YYNGEE. V was trimmed by 8 bases and J by 1 base, leaving 10 bases between them. This CDR3 has 13 residues. The CDR3 spells CASSGKSNQPQHF. CDR3 nucleotides: TGTGCCAGTTCAGGTAAAAGCAATCAGCCCCAGCATTTT.

This clone is a singleton in its sample. The rearrangement joins TRBV18 to TRBJ2-7; the match to TRBD1 covers 9 bases. The V gene end was trimmed by 4 bases and the J gene end by 1 base; junction bases not matched to a gene: 8. The CDR3 totals 16 residues. Per germline, CDR1 KGHSH and CDR2 LQKENI. The CDR3 region is CASSLGQGIGSYEQYF. The CDR3 DNA follows: TGTGCCAGCTCACTAGGACAGGGGATAGGGTCCTACGAGCAGTACTTC.

The chain has TRBV6-2 or TRBV6-3 and TRBJ2-7, with 8 positions matching TRBD1. CDR1 and CDR2 from the germline V gene are MNHEY and SVGEGT. V lost 2 bases to trimming and J lost 0 bases; unmatched junction nucleotides: 3. The CDR3 has 15 amino acids. In nucleotides, the CDR3 is TGTGCCAGCAGTTACGGGACAGGAATCTCCTACGAGCAGTACTTC. This encodes CASSYGTGISYEQYF.

The rearrangement uses TRBV19 and TRBJ1-1; the D is unclear. The CDR3 spans 15 residues. Germline V gives CDR1 LNHDA, CDR2 SQIVND (reference sequence). Trimming shortened V by 0 bases and J by 2 bases, and 10 bases separated the two germline ends. The CDR3 sequence is CASSIDGSGNTEAFF. The CDR3 DNA sequence: TGTGCCAGTAGTATAGACGGCTCAGGTAACACTGAAGCTTTCTTT.

The chain uses TRBV6-5 and TRBJ1-4, with D uncertain. The length of the CDR3 is 14 residues. Germline V CDR1 and CDR2: MNHEY, SVGAGI. Trimming removed 8 bases at V and 4 bases at J, with 14 bases between. The CDR3 spells CASSSREINEKLFF. The CDR3, as DNA: TGTGCCAGCTCCTCGAGGGAGATTAATGAAAAACTGTTTTTT.

This chain joins TRBV20-1 and TRBJ2-2; D gene ambiguous. Trimming removed 3 bases at V and 5 bases at J, with 13 bases between. CDR3 size: 14 residues. Germline CDR1 and CDR2: DFQATT and SNEGSKA (reference sequence). CDR3 sequence reads: CSASRSALTGELFF. The CDR3 DNA sequence: TGCAGTGCTAGTAGGTCAGCGCTAACCGGGGAGCTGTTTTTT.

V gene TRBV19 combines with J gene TRBJ2-2; 9 positions match TRBD1. The CDR3 covers 14 residues. Germline CDR1 is LNHDA and CDR2 is SQIVND (reference sequence). Trimming at V came to 8 bases and at J to 7 bases, leaving 8 bases not matched to a gene. CDR3 bases: TGTGCCAGTCGGGACAGGGATTGGGGCGGGGAGCTGTTTTTT. This codes for CASRDRDWGGELFF.

The chain uses TRBV28 and TRBJ2-2; TRBD1 is a possible D gene (5 bases). Germline loops: CDR1 MDHEN, CDR2 SYDVKM. V was cut by 5 bases and J by 6 bases, with 16 bases left in between. The CDR3 consists of 15 residues. The CDR3 DNA sequence: TGTGCCAGCAGTCGACCAGCTCTGGGGCCCGGGGAGCTGTTTTTT. Protein: CASSRPALGPGELFF.

This chain connects TRBV9 to TRBJ2-1, with D hard to call. This CDR3 spans 13 amino acids. Trimming took off 1 base at V and 8 bases at J, with 10 bases between the two ends. Per germline, CDR1 SGDLS and CDR2 YYNGEE. The CDR3 reads CASSVSISDEQFF. CDR3 DNA: TGTGCCAGCAGCGTAAGTATAAGCGATGAGCAGTTCTTC.

V gene TRBV9 combines with J gene TRBJ2-5, with 8 bases that match TRBD2. The germline V gene has CDR1 SGDLS and CDR2 YYNGEE. The CDR3 is 16 amino acids. Unmatched junction bases numbered 5, after V lost 0 bases and J lost 1 base. Here the CDR3 reads CASSVGAGGVQETQYF. CDR3 DNA: TGTGCCAGCAGCGTAGGGGCGGGGGGCGTCCAAGAGACCCAGTACTTC.

The rearrangement joins TRBV5-8 to TRBJ1-2; D is unresolved. CDR1 SGHTS and CDR2 YDEGEE come from the germline V gene. V lost 4 bases, J lost 0 bases, and 25 bases lay in between. The CDR3 totals 19 residues. The CDR3 sequence: CASSPEGSSKDLANYGYTF. The CDR3 region has the DNA TGTGCCAGCAGCCCGGAGGGCTCCTCGAAGGACCTCGCTAACTATGGCTACACCTTC.

The chain carries TRBV7-3 and TRBJ2-1; the match to TRBD2 covers 8 bases. The CDR3 runs 14 residues. The ends lost 5 bases at V and 0 bases at J; junction bases unmatched: 0. Germline CDR1 is SGHTA and CDR2 is FQGTGA. CDR3 coding DNA: TGTGCCAGCAGCCTAGCGGGCTCCTACAATGAGCAGTTCTTC. It specifies CASSLAGSYNEQFF. Full variable domain (outside the CDR3, taken from reference TRBV7-3 and TRBJ2-1): GAGVSQTPSNKVTEKGKYVELRCDPISGHTALYWYRQSLGQGPEFLIYFQGTGAADDSGLPNDRFFAVRPEGSVSTLKIQRTERGDSAVYLCASSLAGSYNEQFFGPGTRLTVL.